This paragraph covers one T cell receptor (beta chain) sequence. This specimen comes from a study of technical replicates of blood from several donors. Using immunoSEQ multiplex PCR, the repertoire was profiled, and TCRdb retains in-frame clones only, with some absent. The sample consists of 70,000 or so clones, around 90% of them appearing once. The junction had 6 bases not matched to a gene; V was cut back by 5 bases and J by 5 bases. The CDR3 spans 16 residues. Germline V gene lookup returns CDR1 LNHDA and CDR2 SQIVND (reference sequence). This clonotype was sampled from a human donor in good health. Some clones in this sample may be carry-over from other donors' samples. Sample: PBMCs. The chain carries TRBV19 and TRBJ2-2, with 12 nucleotides matching TRBD2. The CDR3: CASSLAGGRDTGELFF. The DNA for the CDR3 is TGTGCCAGTAGTCTAGCGGGAGGGAGAGATACCGGGGAGCTGTTTTTT.